This T cell receptor beta chain was recovered during a study of Ad26.COV2.S vaccination and SARS-CoV-2 variants. Study-level results: Analyses that measured TCR breadth and depth may have underestimated total T cell responses. Vaccinees showed greater spike-specific TCR breadth than placebo recipients. Reportedly, spike-specific CD8+ and CD4+ T cell responses achieved substantial breadth once vaccination had taken place.

Treatment given: roughly 19 received Ad26.COV2.S at low or high dose, single or two shots; 5 received placebo; per-sample allocation not given. Sampling happened 63 days after the first vaccine or placebo injection. Ad26 vector vaccine expressed Wuhan-strain SARS-CoV-2 spike. Looked up from germline, CDR1 is SQVTM and CDR2 is ANQGSEA. The CDR3 length is 12 residues. V shed 3 bases and J shed 5 bases, with 11 bases lying between them. The assay was immunoSEQ multiplex PCR, and TCRdb's table has in-frame clones only and misses some. The sample gives about 350,000 clones, 87% of which show up once; 3.4% is in the top ten. In this sample, this clone turned up once. Its specificity is not known.

The sequences come from peripheral blood, collected in a trial of Ad26.COV2.S vaccine versus placebo. The chain links TRBV29-1 to TRBJ2-7; a weak D match, TRBD2 (5 bases). The TCR sequence derives from a person between 18 and 65 years old who received the Ad26.COV2.S COVID-19 vaccine or a placebo. CDR3 protein: CSVDEGLHEQYF. CDR3 DNA sequence: TGCAGCGTTGATGAGGGTCTCCACGAGCAGTACTTC.